Below, 27 T cell receptor beta chains from the same sample are listed, as sequenced in a study of long-term antiretroviral therapy in people with HIV. The run of the v3.0 immunoSEQ assay was at survey level. Assay used: immunoSEQ multiplex PCR; TCRdb lists only in-frame clones, some missing. The sample carries more than 20,000 clones, 82% recorded once. This specimen consisted of unsorted PBMCs, obtained 0.5 years after starting antiretroviral therapy. These receptors came from a man between 18 and 29 years old with HIV.

The chain couples TRBV5-1 to TRBJ1-1, with D unclear. The V end was cut by 0 bases, the J end by 1 base, with 4 bases between. The CDR3 length is 13 residues. Germline values: CDR1 SGHRS, CDR2 YFSETQ. CDR3 residues: CASSLEWNTEAFF. CDR3 in DNA: TGCGCCAGCAGCTTGGAGTGGAACACTGAAGCTTTCTTT. The entire variable domain, with the rest obtained from reference TRBV5-1 and TRBJ1-1, is as follows: KAGVTQTPRYLIKTRGQQVTLSCSPISGHRSVSWYQQTPGQGLQFLFEYFSETQRNKGNFPGRFSGRQFSNSRSEMNVSTLELGDSALYLCASSLEWNTEAFFGQGTRLTVV.

V is TRBV6-6 and J is TRBJ2-3, with D perhaps TRBD1 or TRBD2 (5 bases each). V was trimmed by 10 bases and J by 3 bases, leaving 20 bases between them. Germline loops: CDR1 MNHNY, CDR2 SVGAGI (reference sequence). The CDR3 extends over 15 amino acids. This CDR3 is CATERWGWETDTQYF. The CDR3 nucleotides are TGTGCCACCGAACGCTGGGGCTGGGAGACAGATACGCAGTATTTT.

The chain carries TRBV27 and TRBJ1-5; D is possibly TRBD1 (5 bases). The CDR3 extends over 18 amino acids. V lost 7 bases and J 0 bases, leaving 22 bases between the germline ends. The germline CDR1 and CDR2 sequences are MNHEY and SMNVEV (reference sequence). CDR3 in DNA: TGTGCCAGCACCAGATACGGAGGGGACGGGATTAGCAATCAGCCCCAGCATTTT. Protein product: CASTRYGGDGISNQPQHF.

The J gene is TRBJ2-3, the V gene TRBV11-3, with a weak D call TRBD2 (6 bases). The CDR3 runs to 14 residues. Trimming stripped 5 bases from V and 5 bases from J, with 14 bases between. The germline CDR1 and CDR2 sequences are SGHNT and YENEEA. The DNA for the CDR3 is TGTGCCAGCAGCACTCGCCAGGGAGGAGATACGCAGTATTTT. Residues: CASSTRQGGDTQYF.

V and J are TRBV7-2 and TRBJ1-1; D is undetermined. Deletions cut 0 bases from V and 1 base from J, with 9 bases between. The CDR3 length is 15 residues. Germline V gene sequence: CDR1 SGHTA, CDR2 FQGNSA. The chain's CDR3 is CASSLAERRNTEAFF. DNA for the CDR3: TGTGCCAGCAGCTTAGCCGAGAGACGGAACACTGAAGCTTTCTTT.

The V gene is TRBV5-1, the J gene TRBJ2-1; D not certain. V lost 2 bases to trimming and J lost 2 bases, with 20 bases between them. Germline V gene lookup returns CDR1 SGHRS and CDR2 YFSETQ. The CDR3 length is 18 residues. DNA of the CDR3: TGCGCCAGCAGCTTAGCAACCTCCCTCTTATACACCTACAATGAGCAGTTCTTC. Its translation is CASSLATSLLYTYNEQFF.

V and J are TRBV5-1 and TRBJ1-1, with TRBD1 identical over 8 bases. Germline V gives CDR1 SGHRS, CDR2 YFSETQ. The junction had 18 bases not matched to a gene; V was cut back by 4 bases and J by 4 bases. This CDR3 is built from 18 residues. DNA of the CDR3: TGCGCCAGCAGCCCCCCACGGACAGGGATGGGCAGGGGCACTGAAGCTTTCTTT. Protein product: CASSPPRTGMGRGTEAFF.

This sequence joins TRBV9 and TRBJ2-7, with D perhaps TRBD2 (6 bases). V lost 4 bases and J 3 bases, leaving 14 bases between the germline ends. In germline, CDR1 is SGDLS, CDR2 YYNGEE. CDR3 size: 14 residues. In DNA, the CDR3 is TGTGCCAGCAGCAACCGGGACTCAGACTACGAGCAGTACTTC. Its protein is CASSNRDSDYEQYF.

The rearrangement links TRBV2 to TRBJ1-1, with TRBD1 matching 9 bases. The V and J ends lost 1 base and 10 bases, in that order; junction bases with no gene match: 4. Germline V CDR1 and CDR2: SNHLY, FYNNEI. CDR3 size: 13 residues. CDR3 DNA: TGTGCCAGCAGTGAAGGACAGGGGGAGACAGCTTTCTTT. This encodes CASSEGQGETAFF.

V and J are TRBV5-5 and TRBJ2-2, with D possibly matching TRBD2 (6 bases). The V end was cut by 0 bases, the J end by 3 bases, with 9 bases between. The CDR3 spans 15 residues. Germline V gene sequence: CDR1 SGHKS, CDR2 YYEKEE (reference sequence). The CDR3 coding sequence is TGTGCCAGCAGCTTGGAGTCGGGGGACACCGGGGAGCTGTTTTTT. This gives the protein CASSLESGDTGELFF. Supplemented by reference TRBV5-5 and TRBJ2-2, the full variable domain reads DAGVTQSPTHLIKTRGQQVTLRCSPISGHKSVSWYQQVLGQGPQFIFQYYEKEERGRGNFPDRFSARQFPNYSSELNVNALLLGDSALYLCASSLESGDTGELFFGEGSRLTVL.

The J gene is TRBJ2-2, the V gene TRBV4-3; 12 bases line up with TRBD2. The CDR3 runs 18 residues. Germline V gene sequence: CDR1 LGHNA, CDR2 YSLEER. The junction had 7 bases not matched to a gene; V was cut back by 1 base and J by 4 bases. The CDR3 sequence: CASSQVPLAGGGTGELFF. As DNA, the CDR3 is TGCGCCAGCAGCCAAGTCCCACTAGCGGGAGGAGGCACCGGGGAGCTGTTTTTT.

The chain carries TRBV30 and TRBJ2-7, with D maybe TRBD2 (7 bases). Germline CDR1 and CDR2: GTSNPN and SVGIG (reference sequence). Trimming cost V 4 bases and J 3 bases, with 16 bases left between them. The CDR3 contains 14 residues. The CDR3: CAWNRGRGIYEQYF. For the CDR3, the DNA is TGTGCCTGGAATCGGGGGAGGGGGATCTACGAGCAGTACTTC.

The J gene is TRBJ2-7, the V gene TRBV19; maybe TRBD2 (6 bases). Germline-derived CDR1 and CDR2 are LNHDA and SQIVND (reference sequence). The CDR3 is 13 amino acids. V lost 5 bases, J lost 0 bases, and 8 bases lay in between. CDR3 DNA: TGTGCCAGTAGTGTCGGGAGCTCCTACGAGCAGTACTTC. It codes for CASSVGSSYEQYF.

V gene TRBV2 combines with J gene TRBJ1-5, with 8 bases aligning to TRBD1. Germline values: CDR1 SNHLY, CDR2 FYNNEI. This CDR3 is built from 14 residues. Trimming at V came to 6 bases and at J to 5 bases, leaving 6 bases not matched to a gene. The CDR3 coding sequence is TGTGCCAGCAGGGGACAGGCAGATCATCAGCCCCAGCATTTT. Its translation is CASRGQADHQPQHF.

The rearrangement links TRBV4-3 to TRBJ2-2; D not resolved. The CDR3 contains 15 residues. V shed 1 base and J shed 1 base, with 7 bases lying between them. CDR1 is LGHNA and CDR2 is YSLEER in the germline V gene. For the CDR3, the DNA is TGCGCCAGCAGCCAAGTGTCAGGGAACACCGGGGAGCTGTTTTTT. It codes for CASSQVSGNTGELFF.

V and J are TRBV7-3 and TRBJ2-7; no clear D. Germline CDR1 SGHTA, CDR2 FQGTGA. The length of the CDR3 is 16 residues. Trimming removed 5 bases from V and 3 bases from J, with 20 bases in between. The CDR3 DNA sequence: TGTGCCAGCAGCCTACTTCCTGGAAGGGAAGGCTACGAGCAGTACTTC. Its protein is CASSLLPGREGYEQYF.

The chain recombines TRBV20-1 with TRBJ1-1; D remains ambiguous. This CDR3 region has 11 residues. The V and J ends lost 6 bases and 0 bases respectively, with 5 bases between them. The germline V gene has CDR1 DFQATT and CDR2 SNEGSKA (reference sequence). Written as DNA, the CDR3 is TGCAGTGCAGGTCTGAACACTGAAGCTTTCTTT. Translating gives CSAGLNTEAFF.

Regarding this clone: The same CDR3 arises from other DNA sequences in this sample as well. The J gene is TRBJ2-1, the V gene TRBV28, with D possibly being TRBD2 (6 bases). Germline V gene sequence: CDR1 MDHEN, CDR2 SYDVKM. The length of the CDR3 is 14 residues. V lost 3 bases to trimming and J lost 4 bases, with 10 bases between them. The DNA of the CDR3 is TGTGCCAGCAGTTTTTCTGGGGGGTACAATGAGCAGTTCTTC. It yields the protein CASSFSGGYNEQFF.

The J gene is TRBJ2-7, the V gene TRBV11-2; TRBD1 or TRBD2 may be the D gene (6 bases each). The germline gives CDR1 SGHAT, CDR2 FQNNGV. CDR3 size: 15 residues. Trimming removed 8 bases from V and 2 bases from J, with 19 bases in between. The CDR3 sequence is CASGRDSGHTYEQYF. DNA of the CDR3: TGTGCCAGCGGACGGGACTCGGGACATACCTACGAGCAGTACTTC.

CDR3 coding DNA: TGTGCCAGCTCACCAGAATTTTGGAGTCCTTATAGCAATCAGCCCCAGCATTTT. As protein: CASSPEFWSPYSNQPQHF. The V call is TRBV18, the J call TRBJ1-5; D not certain. The CDR3 loop spans 18 amino acids. Germline CDR1 KGHSH, CDR2 LQKENI. The V and J ends lost 2 bases and 0 bases respectively, with 17 bases between them. The full variable domain, completed using reference TRBV18 and TRBJ1-5, is NAGVMQNPRHLVRRRGQEARLRCSPMKGHSHVYWYRQLPEEGLKFMVYLQKENIIDESGMPKERFSAEFPKEGPSILRIQQVVRGDSAAYFCASSPEFWSPYSNQPQHFGDGTRLSIL.

This chain connects TRBV9 to TRBJ2-1; D is perhaps TRBD1 or TRBD2 (5 bases each). V lost 3 bases to trimming and J lost 2 bases, with 18 bases between them. The CDR3 runs 17 residues. Germline V gives CDR1 SGDLS, CDR2 YYNGEE. CDR3 in DNA: TGTGCCAGCAGCGAGAGGAACCGGGACGTAACCTACAATGAGCAGTTCTTC. It is translated as CASSERNRDVTYNEQFF.

The rearrangement joins TRBV18 to TRBJ2-7; tentatively, D is TRBD2 (6 bases). Deletions cut 2 bases from V and 3 bases from J, with 14 bases between. Germline CDR1 reads KGHSH; CDR2 reads LQKENI. The CDR3 is made up of 15 amino acids. DNA of the CDR3: TGTGCCAGCTCACCAAGTGGTAGCGGTGTCTACGAGCAGTACTTC. This gives the protein CASSPSGSGVYEQYF.

The chain is built from TRBV6-1 and TRBJ2-7, with TRBD2 identical over 9 bases. Germline values: CDR1 MNHNS, CDR2 SASEGT. CDR3 size: 16 residues. With 0 bases clipped from V and 2 bases from J, the junction kept 5 bases outside the gene matches. The CDR3 is CASSEATSGGPYEQYF. DNA of the CDR3: TGTGCCAGCAGTGAAGCCACCAGCGGGGGGCCCTACGAGCAGTACTTC.

For this clone: The same CDR3 also results from other DNA sequences found in this sample. This chain joins TRBV19 and TRBJ2-7; D gene ambiguous. In germline, CDR1 is LNHDA, CDR2 SQIVND (reference sequence). V was cut by 5 bases and J by 4 bases, with 6 bases left in between. The CDR3 is 11 amino acids. The CDR3 sequence is CASSSSYEQYF. As DNA, the CDR3 is TGTGCCAGTAGTTCCTCATACGAGCAGTACTTC.

This rearrangement joins TRBV30 to TRBJ1-1; D is unresolved. Germline lookup yields CDR1 GTSNPN and CDR2 SVGIG (reference sequence). Trimming cost V 3 bases and J 1 base, with 12 bases left between them. The CDR3 runs 14 residues. The CDR3 DNA reads TGTGCCTGGAGCCGTGTAGGCGGGAACACTGAAGCTTTCTTT. Translation gives CAWSRVGGNTEAFF.

This chain links TRBV5-4 with TRBJ2-1; 15 bases align to TRBD2. The CDR3 is made up of 17 amino acids. Germline trimming cut 4 bases from V and 9 bases from J; bases unmatched to any gene: 11. Germline V gene lookup returns CDR1 SGHNT and CDR2 YYREEE (reference sequence). The CDR3 DNA is TGTGCCAGCAGCGCGGACCGGACTAGCGGGGGGGCCGTTGAGCAGTTCTTC. Encoded protein: CASSADRTSGGAVEQFF.

This clone showed up just once. The chain is built from TRBV7-2 and TRBJ1-5; D unresolved. The V end was cut by 1 base, the J end by 3 bases, with 10 bases between. Per the germline V gene, CDR1 is SGHTA and CDR2 is FQGNSA. The CDR3 consists of 15 residues. The CDR3, as DNA: TGTGCCAGCAGCTTAGATCACAGACCCAATCAGCCCCAGCATTTT. It codes for CASSLDHRPNQPQHF.